Each of the 4 T cell receptor beta chains below was sequenced from the same sample in a study of T cells in Graves' hyperthyroidism and ophthalmopathy. Authors of the study amplified TCR beta CDR3 regions from RNA transcripts. The HTBI primer set was used in a first-round RT-PCR of the TCR CDR3. TCRdb redid the calling of the multiplex PCR reads with MiXCR, one entry per CDR3 protein. The sample holds roughly 500,000 distinct CDR3 sequences; roughly 13% are singletons and the top ten take about 5.8%. The sequenced material came from blood. The receptor source for this set is a woman in her twenties or thirties with Graves' hyperthyroidism that later progressed to Graves' ophthalmopathy.

This clonotype was recorded at least ten times. For the CDR3, the DNA is TGTGCCAGCAGCTTTACAGGGGACTTTATTAACTATGGCTACACCTTC. As protein: CASSFTGDFINYGYTF. The chain joins TRBV7-2 to TRBJ1-2; 7 bases are a match to TRBD1. With V trimmed by 3 bases and J by 1 base, 8 bases remained unmatched. The germline CDR1 and CDR2 sequences are SGHTA and FQGNSA. This CDR3 has 16 residues.

The sample holds many counts of this clonotype. This chain links TRBV5-1 with TRBJ1-4; weak D call: TRBD1 (5 bases). Trimming removed 3 bases from V and 3 bases from J, with 9 bases in between. Looked up from germline, CDR1 is SGHRS and CDR2 is YFSETQ. The CDR3 runs to 14 residues. The CDR3, as DNA: TGCGCCAGCAGCTCGGAGGGACCTAATGAAAAACTGTTTTTT. Its protein is CASSSEGPNEKLFF.

This clonotype was detected ten times or more. The chain couples TRBV11-2 to TRBJ2-7; no firm D call. V gave up 4 bases and J gave up 4 bases, with 8 bases separating them. The CDR3 is 12 amino acids. Germline V gene sequence: CDR1 SGHAT, CDR2 FQNNGV. CDR3 coding DNA: TGTGCCAGCAGCTCTCAGGCATACGAGCAGTACTTC. It specifies CASSSQAYEQYF.

The chain recombines TRBV6-1 with TRBJ1-1; D call uncertain. V shed 6 bases and J shed 2 bases, with 13 bases lying between them. The length of the CDR3 is 14 residues. CDR1 is MNHNS and CDR2 is SASEGT in the germline V gene. The CDR3 DNA follows: TGTGCCAGCAGCGAGCACCAGGTCAACACTGAAGCTTTCTTT. Translated, it gives CASSEHQVNTEAFF.